This TCR beta chain emerged from a study of OX40 agonist ivuxolimab in advanced cancers. Overall study context: The group had a mean age of roughly 56 years, ranged from about 20 to 90, and was 82.7% male. People who had prior anti-PD-1, anti-PD-L1 or anti-CTLA-4 therapy could take part, and roughly 40% had some. Study results and caveats: Low clonal expansion, among the lowest seen, marked partial responders at 0.1-3.0 mg/kg.

Regarding this clone: Its cognate antigen is unknown.

Clones were read by immunoSEQ multiplex PCR, and TCRdb kept only the in-frame ones, dropping some. Of tens of thousands of clones listed, roughly three quarters were seen once; the top ten hold less than 4.5%. The CDR3 loop spans 14 amino acids. With 0 bases removed from V and 6 bases from J, the gap between germline ends came to 10 bases. Germline-derived CDR1 and CDR2 are SGDLS and YYNGEE. The rearrangement links TRBV9 to TRBJ1-5; tentatively, D is TRBD1 (5 bases). This clonotype was sampled from an adult with an advanced solid tumor such as melanoma, head and neck, liver or kidney cancer. The sequencing here drew on CD4+ or CD8+ T cells sorted from blood, taken in a trial of the OX40 agonist ivuxolimab. The CDR3 DNA is TGTGCCAGCAGCGTAGGGGGGACGCGTCAGCCCCAGCATTTT. Its translation: CASSVGGTRQPQHF. Supplemented by reference TRBV9 and TRBJ1-5, the full variable domain reads DSGVTQTPKHLITATGQRVTLRCSPRSGDLSVYWYQQSLDQGLQFLIQYYNGEERAKGNILERFSAQQFPDLHSELNLSSLELGDSALYFCASSVGGTRQPQHFGDGTRLSIL.